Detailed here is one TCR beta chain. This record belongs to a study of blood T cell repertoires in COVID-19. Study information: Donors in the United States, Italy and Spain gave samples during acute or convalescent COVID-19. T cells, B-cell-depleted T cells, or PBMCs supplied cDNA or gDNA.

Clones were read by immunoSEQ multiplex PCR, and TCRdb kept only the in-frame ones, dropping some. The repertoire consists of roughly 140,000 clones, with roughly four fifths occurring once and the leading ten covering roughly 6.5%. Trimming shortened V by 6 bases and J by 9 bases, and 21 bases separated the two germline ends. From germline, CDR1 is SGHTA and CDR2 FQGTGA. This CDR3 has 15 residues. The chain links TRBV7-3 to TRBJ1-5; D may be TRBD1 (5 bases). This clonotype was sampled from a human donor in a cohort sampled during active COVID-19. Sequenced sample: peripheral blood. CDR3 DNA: TGTGCCAGCAGACGCCCGGGACTCCCCGTGGGGCCCCAGCATTTT. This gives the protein CASRRPGLPVGPQHF.